This T cell receptor (beta chain) was identified in a study of blood T cell repertoires in COVID-19. TCRdb keeps only in-frame clones here, not all; method: immunoSEQ multiplex PCR. The sample holds 200,000 to 300,000 clones; 70% to 85% are singletons and the top ten take about 2.1%. This TCR was sampled from a man aged 40-49 years who had recovered from COVID-19. The sample consisted of peripheral blood.

The chain's CDR3 is CASSPTGGLAQYF. The DNA of the CDR3 is TGTGCCAGCAGCCCGACAGGGGGGCTCGCGCAGTACTTC. The V call is TRBV6-2 or TRBV6-3, the J call TRBJ2-7, with TRBD1 identical over 9 bases. V dropped 6 bases and J dropped 9; count of bases not matched to a gene: 9. The CDR3 extends over 13 amino acids. Germline V CDR1 and CDR2: MNHEY, SVGEGT.